The T cell receptor beta chain under discussion was sequenced for a study of blood T cell repertoires in COVID-19. About the research overall: Collection of acute and convalescent COVID-19 samples took place in the United States, Italy and Spain. PBMCs, B-cell-depleted T cells, or T cells provided the cDNA or gDNA that made up the material.

In the study's own analysis: The assay estimated nucleated cells by amplifying reference gene primers. Profiling relied on immunoSEQ multiplex PCR, and the TCRdb table lists in-frame clones only, not all of them. Clone size and the V and J calls come from that table; the DNA yielded D and trimming. The sample has just under 80,000 clones; more than 80% are singletons. This CDR3 is built from 16 residues. The V gene end was trimmed by 1 base and the J gene end by 5 bases; junction bases not matched to a gene: 7. Per germline, CDR1 MGHRA and CDR2 YSYEKL. The sample taken for sequencing was peripheral blood. The chain carries TRBV4-1 and TRBJ2-5; 10 positions agree with TRBD2. The receptor was isolated from a woman aged 65 to 85 with acute or convalescent COVID-19. The CDR3: CASSQVPSGGPETQYF. CDR3 coding DNA: TGCGCCAGCAGCCAAGTCCCTAGCGGGGGCCCCGAGACCCAGTACTTC.